The rows below give T cell receptor beta chains drawn from one sample of a study of OX40 agonist ivuxolimab in advanced cancers. Some clones are missing from TCRdb's copy, which holds only in-frame ones; the method was immunoSEQ multiplex PCR. Of 75,000 to 100,000 clones listed, approximately 84% were seen once; the top ten hold roughly 5.8%. Here the sequenced sample was CD4+ or CD8+ T cells sorted from blood, taken in a trial of the OX40 agonist ivuxolimab. These receptors were taken from an adult with an advanced solid tumor such as melanoma, head and neck, liver or kidney cancer. The CDR3 runs from the conserved cysteine through the conserved F or W. The order of the fields is V gene, D gene, clone size, J gene, CDR3 length, CDR3 protein, CDR3 DNA. D genes are given only for firm matches. Rows give clone size only sometimes, using once, few, many, or a class for an expanded clone.

V: TRBV5-1
D: TRBD1
size: few
J: TRBJ1-1
length: 16
CDR3: CASSAAFSTGATEAFF
DNA: TGCGCCAGCAGCGCCGCGTTTTCGACAGGGGCGACTGAAGCTTTCTTT

V: TRBV7-3
D: -
size: -
J: TRBJ2-3
length: 13
CDR3: CASSQYPRDTQYF
DNA: TGTGCCAGCAGCCAGTATCCTAGAGATACGCAGTATTTT

V: TRBV19
D: -
size: -
J: TRBJ1-5
length: 14
CDR3: CASSIPYSNQPQHF
DNA: TGTGCCAGTAGTATCCCATATAGCAATCAGCCCCAGCATTTT

V: TRBV2
D: -
size: -
J: TRBJ2-2
length: 13
CDR3: CASSGGWAGELFF
DNA: TGTGCCAGCAGTGGGGGATGGGCCGGGGAGCTGTTTTTT

V: TRBV19
D: -
size: once
J: TRBJ2-1
length: 13
CDR3: CASSMRQYNEQFF
DNA: TGTGCCAGTAGTATGCGACAGTACAATGAGCAGTTCTTC

V: TRBV30
D: -
size: -
J: TRBJ1-1
length: 13
CDR3: CAWRGPGVGEAFF
DNA: TGTGCCTGGAGGGGACCCGGGGTAGGGGAAGCTTTCTTT

V: TRBV15
D: -
size: -
J: TRBJ1-4
length: 17
CDR3: CATSRGGGGTTNEKLFF
DNA: TGTGCCACCAGCAGGGGGGGAGGAGGGACAACTAATGAAAAACTGTTTTTT

V: TRBV4-3
D: -
size: -
J: TRBJ2-5
length: 13
CDR3: CASSQGRWETQYF
DNA: TGCGCCAGCAGCCAGGGACGGTGGGAGACCCAGTACTTC

V: TRBV30
D: -
size: -
J: TRBJ1-1
length: 15
CDR3: CAWRSKGRSYTEAFF
DNA: TGTGCCTGGAGATCCAAGGGACGGAGCTACACTGAAGCTTTCTTT

V: TRBV2
D: TRBD2
size: -
J: TRBJ2-5
length: 13
CDR3: CASRPGGQETQYF
DNA: TGTGCCAGCAGACCCGGGGGGCAAGAGACCCAGTACTTC

V: TRBV29-1
D: -
size: -
J: TRBJ1-1
length: 13
CDR3: CSVSRGQDTEAFF
DNA: TGCAGCGTTTCAAGAGGGCAGGACACTGAAGCTTTCTTT

V: TRBV6-5
D: TRBD1
size: -
J: TRBJ2-7
length: 15
CDR3: CASSHGQGDSYEQYF
DNA: TGTGCCAGCAGCCATGGACAGGGTGACTCCTACGAGCAGTACTTC

V: TRBV7-2
D: -
size: -
J: TRBJ1-2
length: 12
CDR3: CASSKKGSGYTF
DNA: TGTGCCAGCAGCAAGAAAGGTTCGGGCTACACCTTC

V: TRBV10-2
D: TRBD1
size: -
J: TRBJ2-7
length: 18
CDR3: CASRTHGTGGLTDYEQYF
DNA: TGCGCCAGCAGGACCCACGGGACAGGGGGTCTAACGGACTACGAGCAGTACTTC

V: TRBV2
D: -
size: few
J: TRBJ2-7
length: 14
CDR3: CASRRGRGAYEQYF
DNA: TGTGCCAGCAGGAGGGGGAGGGGGGCCTACGAGCAGTACTTC

V: TRBV5-6
D: -
size: -
J: TRBJ2-3
length: 15
CDR3: CASSLVEGHTDTQYF
DNA: TGTGCCAGCAGCTTGGTGGAGGGTCACACAGATACGCAGTATTTT

V: TRBV5-6
D: -
size: -
J: TRBJ1-2
length: 14
CDR3: CASSSGRANYGYTF
DNA: TGTGCCAGCAGCTCGGGACGAGCTAACTATGGCTACACCTTC

V: TRBV19
D: -
size: few
J: TRBJ2-5
length: 12
CDR3: CASSGNQETQYF
DNA: TGTGCCAGTAGTGGGAATCAAGAGACCCAGTACTTC

V: TRBV7-9
D: -
size: -
J: TRBJ1-1
length: 16
CDR3: CASSLPGADPRTEAFF
DNA: TGTGCCAGCAGCCTACCCGGGGCAGACCCGAGGACTGAAGCTTTCTTT

V: TRBV11-2
D: TRBD1
size: once
J: TRBJ1-1
length: 17
CDR3: CASSSQTPGQGNTEAFF
DNA: TGTGCCAGCAGCTCGCAAACCCCGGGACAGGGGAACACTGAAGCTTTCTTT

V: TRBV19
D: -
size: -
J: TRBJ2-1
length: 13
CDR3: CASKSWDYNEQFF
DNA: TGTGCCAGTAAGTCCTGGGACTACAATGAGCAGTTCTTC

V: TRBV6-5
D: -
size: -
J: TRBJ2-1
length: 12
CDR3: CASTLSIGEQFF
DNA: TGTGCCAGCACCCTGTCGATCGGTGAGCAGTTCTTC

V: TRBV11-2
D: TRBD2
size: -
J: TRBJ2-3
length: 17
CDR3: CASRRMGLAGDEDTQYF
DNA: TGTGCCAGCAGACGGATGGGACTAGCGGGAGACGAGGATACGCAGTATTTT

V: TRBV19
D: -
size: -
J: TRBJ1-5
length: 16
CDR3: CASSILAGALNQPQHF
DNA: TGTGCCAGTAGTATATTAGCAGGGGCCCTAAATCAGCCCCAGCATTTT

V: TRBV7-9
D: TRBD1
size: -
J: TRBJ2-7
length: 14
CDR3: CASSTGQVSYEQYF
DNA: TGTGCCAGCAGCACAGGACAGGTTTCCTACGAGCAGTACTTC

V: TRBV14
D: -
size: -
J: TRBJ1-3
length: 14
CDR3: CASSRDSTGNTIYF
DNA: TGTGCCAGCAGCCGGGACTCGACAGGAAACACCATATATTTT

V: TRBV12-5
D: TRBD2
size: -
J: TRBJ2-7
length: 15
CDR3: CASGLRPAGSSEQYF
DNA: TGTGCTAGTGGTTTGAGACCAGCGGGATCAAGTGAGCAGTACTTC

V: TRBV18
D: -
size: -
J: TRBJ2-7
length: 15
CDR3: CASSRMTGEGNEQYF
DNA: TGTGCCAGCTCACGCATGACAGGGGAGGGTAACGAGCAGTACTTC

V: TRBV19
D: TRBD1
size: -
J: TRBJ2-7
length: 14
CDR3: CASSSRDRRNEQYF
DNA: TGTGCCAGTAGTTCCCGGGACAGGCGAAACGAGCAGTACTTC

V: TRBV27
D: -
size: -
J: TRBJ1-6
length: 14
CDR3: CASSSGGGNSPLHF
DNA: TGTGCCAGCAGTTCCGGGGGGGGGAATTCACCCCTCCACTTT

V: TRBV27
D: -
size: -
J: TRBJ2-3
length: 15
CDR3: CASSPQMGITDTQYF
DNA: TGTGCCAGCAGTCCCCAGATGGGAATCACAGATACGCAGTATTTT

V: TRBV5-6
D: -
size: -
J: TRBJ2-7
length: 14
CDR3: CASSLRISPYEQYF
DNA: TGTGCCAGCAGCTTGAGGATTTCCCCCTACGAGCAGTACTTC

V: TRBV5-1
D: TRBD2
size: -
J: TRBJ2-7
length: 11
CDR3: CASSFGGEQYF
DNA: TGCGCCAGCAGCTTCGGGGGGGAGCAGTACTTC

V: TRBV11-2
D: -
size: -
J: TRBJ1-1
length: 16
CDR3: CASSLVEGLMNTEAFF
DNA: TGTGCCAGCAGCTTAGTAGAGGGACTTATGAACACTGAAGCTTTCTTT

V: TRBV5-8
D: TRBD1
size: -
J: TRBJ1-2
length: 13
CDR3: CASSLDRAYGYTF
DNA: TGTGCCAGCAGCCTAGACAGGGCTTATGGCTACACCTTC

V: TRBV5-1
D: -
size: -
J: TRBJ2-7
length: 16
CDR3: CASSWGDGGRAYEQYF
DNA: TGCGCCAGCAGCTGGGGAGATGGGGGGCGAGCCTACGAGCAGTACTTC

V: TRBV5-1
D: TRBD2
size: -
J: TRBJ2-1
length: 15
CDR3: CASRPGTSGGLEQFF
DNA: TGCGCCAGCAGGCCCGGGACTAGCGGGGGTTTAGAGCAGTTCTTC

V: TRBV5-1
D: -
size: once
J: TRBJ2-3
length: 16
CDR3: CASSFLASSITDTQYF
DNA: TGCGCCAGCAGCTTCCTCGCTAGCTCTATCACAGATACGCAGTATTTT

V: TRBV5-1
D: -
size: -
J: TRBJ1-1
length: 11
CDR3: CASSGFGEAFF
DNA: TGCGCCAGCAGCGGCTTCGGAGAAGCTTTCTTT

V: TRBV19
D: -
size: -
J: TRBJ1-2
length: 14
CDR3: CASSDRPVNYGYTF
DNA: TGTGCCAGTAGCGACAGGCCAGTCAACTATGGCTACACCTTC

V: TRBV23-1
D: -
size: -
J: TRBJ2-6
length: 17
CDR3: CASSGGPQQSRANVLTF
DNA: TGCGCCAGCAGTGGGGGTCCGCAACAAAGTCGGGCCAACGTCCTGACTTTC

V: TRBV12-2
D: -
size: few
J: TRBJ1-5
length: 13
CDR3: CASRPGGKQPQHF
DNA: TGTGCAAGTCGCCCAGGGGGCAAACAGCCCCAGCATTTT

V: TRBV2
D: -
size: -
J: TRBJ1-3
length: 14
CDR3: CASSEMGRGNTIYF
DNA: TGTGCCAGCAGTGAAATGGGGCGAGGAAACACCATATATTTT

V: TRBV4-3
D: TRBD2
size: -
J: TRBJ2-1
length: 19
CDR3: CASSQDGLAGGLSYNEQFF
DNA: TGCGCCAGCAGCCAAGACGGACTAGCGGGGGGGCTTTCCTACAATGAGCAGTTCTTC

V: TRBV2
D: -
size: -
J: TRBJ1-2
length: 16
CDR3: CASSDEGGSGSYGYTF
DNA: TGTGCCAGCAGTGACGAAGGAGGTTCAGGGAGCTATGGCTACACCTTC

V: TRBV11-2
D: -
size: -
J: TRBJ1-1
length: 17
CDR3: CASSLAFPGVMDTEAFF
DNA: TGTGCCAGCAGCTTAGCCTTTCCCGGGGTCATGGACACTGAAGCTTTCTTT

V: TRBV9
D: TRBD1
size: -
J: TRBJ1-2
length: 15
CDR3: CASSPIQGVDYGYTF
DNA: TGTGCCAGCAGCCCGATACAGGGGGTAGACTATGGCTACACCTTC

V: TRBV19
D: TRBD1
size: -
J: TRBJ2-2
length: 15
CDR3: CASSIDRGQAGELFF
DNA: TGTGCCAGTAGTATCGACAGGGGTCAGGCCGGGGAGCTGTTTTTT

V: TRBV10-3
D: -
size: -
J: TRBJ1-2
length: 12
CDR3: CAISGDNYGYTF
DNA: TGTGCCATCAGTGGGGACAACTATGGCTACACCTTC

V: TRBV5-1
D: TRBD1
size: -
J: TRBJ1-1
length: 16
CDR3: CATAGGVNKGNTEAFF
DNA: TGCGCCACCGCAGGGGGGGTCAATAAAGGGAACACTGAAGCTTTCTTT

V: TRBV6-1
D: -
size: once
J: TRBJ2-7
length: 11
CDR3: CASSEGQLVYF
DNA: TGTGCCAGCAGTGAAGGCCAACTAGTTTACTTC

V: TRBV2
D: -
size: -
J: TRBJ2-5
length: 14
CDR3: CASSGGRQQETQYF
DNA: TGTGCCAGCAGTGGCGGCAGGCAACAAGAGACCCAGTACTTC

V: TRBV18
D: -
size: -
J: TRBJ1-1
length: 15
CDR3: CASSPRPAPNTEAFF
DNA: TGTGCCAGCTCACCAAGGCCTGCCCCCAACACTGAAGCTTTCTTT

V: TRBV7-9
D: -
size: -
J: TRBJ2-4
length: 16
CDR3: CASTGWGEEAKNIQYF
DNA: TGTGCCAGCACCGGGTGGGGGGAAGAAGCCAAAAACATTCAGTACTTC